The source of this T cell receptor beta chain is a study of T cells in Graves' hyperthyroidism and ophthalmopathy. In its sample, this clonotype was seen many times. Amplified TCR beta CDR3 regions derived from RNA transcripts. TCR CDR3 underwent first-round RT-PCR with the HTBI primer set. Via MiXCR, TCRdb re-called the multiplex PCR reads, giving one row per CDR3 protein. This repertoire shows hundreds of thousands of distinct CDR3 sequences, 35% found once; its top ten account for 31%. The germline V and J ends were trimmed by 2 bases and 3 bases, with 8 bases remaining between them. The length of the CDR3 is 13 residues. The germline V gene encodes CDR1 SGHVS and CDR2 FQNEAQ.

Sequencing was performed on blood. V usage is TRBV7-8 and J usage is TRBJ2-7, with D unresolved. The sequence derives from a woman between 35 and 50 years old with Graves' hyperthyroidism. This chain's CDR3 is CASSLRVSYEQYF. CDR3 nucleotides: TGTGCCAGCAGCTTAAGGGTGAGCTACGAGCAGTACTTC.